This T cell receptor (beta chain) was sequenced during a study of blood T cell repertoires in COVID-19. Study-wide background: Donors in the United States, Italy and Spain gave samples during acute or convalescent COVID-19. T cells, B-cell-depleted T cells, or PBMCs supplied cDNA or gDNA.

In the authors' methods: Reference gene primer amplification yielded estimated nucleated cell counts. Produced via immunoSEQ multiplex PCR; TCRdb's table is partial and in-frame only. That table furnishes V, J and clone size, whereas the DNA furnished D and trimming. The data contain 240,000 or so clones, roughly 80% of them singletons. V lost 2 bases and J lost 11; bases outside the gene matches: 7. This CDR3 has 13 residues. From germline, CDR1 is MNHEY and CDR2 SMNVEV (reference sequence). This clonotype was sampled from a woman aged 18-30 years with acute or convalescent COVID-19. The rearrangement joins TRBV27 to TRBJ2-7; TRBD1 aligns across 9 bases. Sequenced input: peripheral blood. The CDR3 bases are TGTGCCAGCAGTTTAGCACAGGGGGCGTTTGAGTACTTC. Encoded protein: CASSLAQGAFEYF.